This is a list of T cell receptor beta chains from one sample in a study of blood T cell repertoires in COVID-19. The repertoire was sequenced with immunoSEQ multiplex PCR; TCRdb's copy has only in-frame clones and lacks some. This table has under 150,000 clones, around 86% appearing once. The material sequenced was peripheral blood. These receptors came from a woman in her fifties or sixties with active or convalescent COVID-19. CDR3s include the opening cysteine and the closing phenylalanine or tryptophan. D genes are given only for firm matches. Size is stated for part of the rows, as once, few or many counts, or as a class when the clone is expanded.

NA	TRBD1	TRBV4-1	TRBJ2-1	CASSQIARDRYNEQFF	TGCGCCAGCAGCCAGATCGCCAGGGACAGGTACAATGAGCAGTTCTTC
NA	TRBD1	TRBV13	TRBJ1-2	CASSSWTGTGGGYTF	TGTGCCAGCAGCTCCTGGACCGGGACAGGGGGCGGCTACACCTTC
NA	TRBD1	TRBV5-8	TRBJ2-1	CASSVGQPYNEQFF	TGTGCCAGCAGCGTGGGACAGCCCTACAATGAGCAGTTCTTC
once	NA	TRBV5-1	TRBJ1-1	CASSLTGQGRTTEAFF	TGCGCCAGCAGCTTGACTGGTCAGGGTCGGACCACTGAAGCTTTCTTT
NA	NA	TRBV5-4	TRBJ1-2	CTSSLDTEIYGYTF	TGTACCAGCAGCTTGGATACAGAGATCTATGGCTACACCTTC
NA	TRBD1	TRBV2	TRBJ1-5	CASSPRGQLNQPQHF	TGTGCCAGCAGTCCACGGGGACAGCTCAATCAGCCCCAGCATTTT
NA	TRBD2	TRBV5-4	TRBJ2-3	CAVGREHTDTQYF	TGTGCCGTCGGGCGGGAGCACACAGATACGCAGTATTTT
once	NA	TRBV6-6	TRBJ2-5	CASSVLGGAQETQYF	TGTGCCAGCAGCGTTTTGGGGGGGGCCCAAGAGACCCAGTACTTC
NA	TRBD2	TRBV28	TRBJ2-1	CASSLKILAGGVYNEQFF	TGTGCCAGCAGTTTAAAAATCCTAGCGGGAGGGGTCTACAATGAGCAGTTCTTC
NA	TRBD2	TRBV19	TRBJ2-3	CASSSTSGRGTDTQYF	TGTGCCAGTAGTTCCACTAGCGGGAGGGGCACAGATACGCAGTATTTT
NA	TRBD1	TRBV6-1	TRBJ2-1	CASSEMDRYNEQFF	TGTGCCAGCAGTGAGATGGACAGGTACAATGAGCAGTTCTTC